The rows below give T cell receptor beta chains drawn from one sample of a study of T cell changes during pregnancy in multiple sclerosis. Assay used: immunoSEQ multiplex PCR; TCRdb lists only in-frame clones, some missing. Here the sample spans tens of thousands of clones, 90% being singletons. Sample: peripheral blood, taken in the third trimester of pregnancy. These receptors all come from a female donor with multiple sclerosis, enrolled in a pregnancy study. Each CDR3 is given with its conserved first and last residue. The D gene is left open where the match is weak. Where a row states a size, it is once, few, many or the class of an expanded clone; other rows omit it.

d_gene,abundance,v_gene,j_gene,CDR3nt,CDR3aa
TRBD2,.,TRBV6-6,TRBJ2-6,TGTGCCAGCAGGAGCGGGGCGTCCGGGGCCAACGTCCTGACTTTC,CASRSGASGANVLTF
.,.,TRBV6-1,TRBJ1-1,TGTGCCTCTGCTTACAGGGAATACACTGAAGCTTTCTTT,CASAYREYTEAFF
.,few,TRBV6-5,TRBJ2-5,TGTGCCAGCAGTTACTCGGGCGAGACCCAGTACTTC,CASSYSGETQYF
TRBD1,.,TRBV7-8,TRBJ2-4,TGTGCCAGCAGCACCGGGACAGAAGATAGCATTCAGTACTTC,CASSTGTEDSIQYF
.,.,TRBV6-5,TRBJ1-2,TGTGCCAGCAGTTACTCGGCTGGGGGGTACTATGGCTACACCTTC,CASSYSAGGYYGYTF
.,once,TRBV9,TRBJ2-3,TGTGCCAGCAGCGTATCAGGGGTGAGGACAGATACGCAGTATTTT,CASSVSGVRTDTQYF
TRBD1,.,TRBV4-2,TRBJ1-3,TGTGCCAGCAGCCAAGGGCAGGGGGCGGCTGGAAACACCATATATTTT,CASSQGQGAAGNTIYF
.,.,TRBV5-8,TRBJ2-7,TGTGCCAGCAGCTACCGACAGGGAGGCTACGAGCAGTACTTC,CASSYRQGGYEQYF
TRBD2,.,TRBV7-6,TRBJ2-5,TGTGCCAGCAGTAGAGGCCCGGGACTAGAGCGGGAGACCCAGTACTTC,CASSRGPGLERETQYF
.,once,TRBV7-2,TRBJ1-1,TGTGCCAGCAGCTTAGCCGGGTCTTACACTGAAGCTTTCTTT,CASSLAGSYTEAFF
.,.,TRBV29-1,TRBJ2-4,TGCAGCGTTGAAGGGGCAACAGGGATTGGCCTCGGGTCCAAAAACATTCAGTACTTC,CSVEGATGIGLGSKNIQYF
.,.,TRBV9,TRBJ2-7,TGTGCCAGCAGCGTAGGCGATACCTACGAGCAGTACTTC,CASSVGDTYEQYF
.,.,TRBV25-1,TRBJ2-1,TGTGCCAGCAGTGAAACCCCAGTTTATCTAGGCGCCTACAATGAGCAGTTCTTC,CASSETPVYLGAYNEQFF
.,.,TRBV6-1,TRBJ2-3,TGTGCCAGCAGTGAAGTGGGGGCTAGCACAGATACGCAGTATTTT,CASSEVGASTDTQYF